This is a list of T cell receptor beta chains from one sample in a study of beta chain features in type 1 diabetes. Using immunoSEQ multiplex PCR, the repertoire was profiled, and TCRdb retains in-frame clones only, with some absent. Here the sample spans a few hundred thousand clones, 13% to 15% being singletons. Sequencing was performed on naive CD4+ T cells from blood. The source of these receptors is a man aged 25-45 years with type 1 diabetes. The CDR3 runs from the conserved cysteine through the conserved F or W. Each record gives: CDR3 protein, CDR3 DNA, clone size, CDR3 length, V gene, J gene, D gene. A D gene is named only where the DNA matches it firmly. Size is omitted from some rows. Given values are once, few, many or a class for expanded clones.

CDR3: CASSFQNTEAFF
DNA: TGTGCCAGCAGTTTCCAGAACACTGAAGCTTTCTTT
size: -
length: 12
V: TRBV28
J: TRBJ1-1
D: -

CDR3: CASSSKRLAGDILATQYF
DNA: TGTGCCAGCAGCTCCAAACGACTAGCGGGAGATATTTTGGCTACGCAGTATTTT
size: few
length: 18
V: TRBV11-2
J: TRBJ2-3
D: TRBD2

CDR3: CAWSLTGFATNEKLFF
DNA: TGTGCCTGGAGCTTGACAGGGTTTGCAACTAATGAAAAACTGTTTTTT
size: few
length: 16
V: TRBV30
J: TRBJ1-4
D: TRBD1

CDR3: CAWSVLSGRVYEQYF
DNA: TGTGCCTGGAGTGTCCTTAGCGGGAGGGTCTACGAGCAGTACTTC
size: few
length: 15
V: TRBV30
J: TRBJ2-7
D: TRBD2

CDR3: CASSLGAGVVETQYF
DNA: TGTGCCAGCAGCCTCGGGGCGGGAGTGGTGGAGACCCAGTACTTC
size: -
length: 15
V: TRBV5-4
J: TRBJ2-5
D: TRBD2

CDR3: CASSLAGYTEAFF
DNA: TGTGCCAGCAGCTTAGCAGGGTACACTGAAGCTTTCTTT
size: few
length: 13
V: TRBV7-3
J: TRBJ1-1
D: -

CDR3: CASSYLTSGEDTQYF
DNA: TGTGCCAGCAGTTACCTGACTAGCGGTGAAGATACGCAGTATTTT
size: few
length: 15
V: TRBV2
J: TRBJ2-3
D: TRBD2

CDR3: CATSTGQGKNQPQHF
DNA: TGTGCCACCAGCACGGGGCAGGGGAAAAATCAGCCCCAGCATTTT
size: few
length: 15
V: TRBV15
J: TRBJ1-5
D: -

CDR3: CASSLQVNNEQFF
DNA: TGCGCCAGCAGCTTACAGGTCAACAATGAGCAGTTCTTC
size: -
length: 13
V: TRBV5-1
J: TRBJ2-1
D: -

CDR3: CASSEAVTSVNEQFF
DNA: TGCGCCAGCAGCGAGGCCGTGACCTCAGTCAATGAGCAGTTCTTC
size: -
length: 15
V: TRBV5-1
J: TRBJ2-1
D: -

CDR3: CASSLSGLKTQYF
DNA: TGTGCCAGCAGTTTGTCAGGGTTGAAGACCCAGTACTTC
size: -
length: 13
V: TRBV28
J: TRBJ2-5
D: -

CDR3: CAIGLTSDNEQFF
DNA: TGTGCCATCGGTTTGACTAGCGACAATGAGCAGTTCTTC
size: few
length: 13
V: TRBV10-3
J: TRBJ2-1
D: TRBD2

CDR3: CASSLGQGSGANVLTF
DNA: TGTGCCAGCAGCCTCGGACAGGGATCCGGGGCCAACGTCCTGACTTTC
size: few
length: 16
V: TRBV9
J: TRBJ2-6
D: TRBD1

CDR3: CASFRGWDGYTF
DNA: TGTGCCAGCTTCAGGGGGTGGGATGGCTACACCTTC
size: -
length: 12
V: TRBV6-5
J: TRBJ1-2
D: TRBD1

CDR3: CASSLLRGMNTEAFF
DNA: TGCGCCAGCAGTCTGCTGAGGGGGATGAACACTGAAGCTTTCTTT
size: -
length: 15
V: TRBV4-3
J: TRBJ1-1
D: -

CDR3: CSGSGGADTQYF
DNA: TGCAGCGGGTCAGGGGGCGCGGATACGCAGTATTTT
size: few
length: 12
V: TRBV29-1
J: TRBJ2-3
D: TRBD1

CDR3: CASRPLGGNTGELFF
DNA: TGCGCCAGCAGACCCTTAGGGGGTAACACCGGGGAGCTGTTTTTT
size: few
length: 15
V: TRBV5-1
J: TRBJ2-2
D: -